What follows are 8 T cell receptor beta chains derived from one specimen sequenced in a study of blood T cell repertoires in COVID-19. Assay used: immunoSEQ multiplex PCR; TCRdb lists only in-frame clones, some missing. The table shows over 200,000 clones, with around nine tenths occurring only once. Sequencing used PBMCs or T cells enriched from blood (not recorded which). The receptor set was obtained from a woman aged 25 to 39 who had been exposed to COVID-19.

The chain combines TRBV27 with TRBJ1-4, with 11 bases matching TRBD1. The germline gives CDR1 MNHEY, CDR2 SMNVEV (reference sequence). The ends lost 6 bases at V and 7 bases at J; junction bases unmatched: 10. The CDR3 contains 16 residues. CDR3 residues: CASRNPGQGEREKLFF. The CDR3 DNA reads TGTGCCAGCAGAAACCCGGGACAGGGGGAGCGTGAAAAACTGTTTTTT. Looking up the rest from reference TRBV27 and TRBJ1-4 gives the full variable domain: EAQVTQNPRYLITVTGKKLTVTCSQNMNHEYMSWYRQDPGLGLRQIYYSMNVEVTDKGDVPEGYKVSRKEKRNFPLILESPSPNQTSLYFCASRNPGQGEREKLFFGSGTQLSVL.

This clone showed up just once. This sequence joins TRBV27 and TRBJ1-2, with TRBD1 as a possible D gene (6 bases). This CDR3 contains 16 residues. Trimming took 7 bases from V and 7 from J, leaving 25 bases between them. The germline CDR1 and CDR2 sequences are MNHEY and SMNVEV (reference sequence). The CDR3 loop reads CASKTTFPGAAFGYTF. The CDR3 bases are TGTGCCAGCAAAACGACGTTCCCAGGGGCAGCTTTTGGCTACACCTTC.

V is TRBV5-1 and J is TRBJ2-3; 11 nucleotides line up with TRBD2. In germline, CDR1 is SGHRS, CDR2 YFSETQ. The CDR3 is made up of 15 amino acids. V shed 3 bases, J shed 3 bases, and the junction held 3 bases outside the gene matches. CDR3 amino acids: CASSWGLAATDTQYF. The DNA of the CDR3 is TGCGCCAGCAGCTGGGGACTAGCGGCTACAGATACGCAGTATTTT.

The genes are TRBV7-9 and TRBJ2-7, with TRBD2 identical over 12 bases. V was pared by 1 base and J by 4 bases, with 2 bases of the junction left unmatched. The CDR3 runs 15 residues. CDR1 is SEHNR and CDR2 is FQNEAQ in the germline V gene (reference sequence). The CDR3 reads CASSLGTSGGYEQYF. CDR3 sequence (DNA): TGTGCCAGCAGCTTAGGCACTAGCGGGGGGTACGAGCAGTACTTC. The variable domain in full, completed from reference TRBV7-9 and TRBJ2-7, reads DTGVSQNPRHKITKRGQNVTFRCDPISEHNRLYWYRQTLGQGPEFLTYFQNEAQLEKSRLLSDRFSAERPKGSFSTLEIQRTEQGDSAMYLCASSLGTSGGYEQYFGPGTRLTVT.

This chain joins TRBV5-1 and TRBJ1-4; 8 bases agree with TRBD1. Trimming cost V 0 bases and J 0 bases; bases outside gene matches: 1. The CDR3 has 16 residues. Germline CDR1 and CDR2: SGHRS and YFSETQ. CDR3 DNA: TGCGCCAGCAGCTTGGACAGGGGGACAACTAATGAAAAACTGTTTTTT. The encoded protein is CASSLDRGTTNEKLFF.

The chain has TRBV30 and TRBJ2-7, with 9 bases identical to TRBD1. CDR3 length equals 16 residues. V shed 5 bases and J 7 bases; nucleotides not matched to a gene: 18. Germline V gene sequence: CDR1 GTSNPN, CDR2 SVGIG (reference sequence). CDR3 bases: TGTGCCTGGCTAGCCGGGACAGGGACAATCTTGGGGGAGCAGTACTTC. It is translated as CAWLAGTGTILGEQYF.

This chain joins TRBV19 and TRBJ1-2; 12 bases line up with TRBD1. Germline assignment: CDR1 LNHDA and CDR2 SQIVND (reference sequence). CDR3 length: 18 residues. V trimming: 3 bases; J trimming: 2 bases; junction bases outside the gene matches: 10. CDR3 residues: CASSMLSGTGGPNYGYTF. The CDR3 coding sequence is TGTGCCAGTAGTATGTTGTCCGGGACAGGGGGCCCGAACTATGGCTACACCTTC.

This chain uses TRBV7-2 with TRBJ2-7; 9 nucleotides agree with TRBD1. The germline V gene encodes CDR1 SGHTA and CDR2 FQGNSA. J gave up 6 bases and V 4 bases, and 4 bases lay outside the gene matches. There are 13 residues in the CDR3. DNA for the CDR3: TGTGCCAGCAGCTGGGGACAGGGTGGCGAGCAGTACTTC. This translates into CASSWGQGGEQYF.